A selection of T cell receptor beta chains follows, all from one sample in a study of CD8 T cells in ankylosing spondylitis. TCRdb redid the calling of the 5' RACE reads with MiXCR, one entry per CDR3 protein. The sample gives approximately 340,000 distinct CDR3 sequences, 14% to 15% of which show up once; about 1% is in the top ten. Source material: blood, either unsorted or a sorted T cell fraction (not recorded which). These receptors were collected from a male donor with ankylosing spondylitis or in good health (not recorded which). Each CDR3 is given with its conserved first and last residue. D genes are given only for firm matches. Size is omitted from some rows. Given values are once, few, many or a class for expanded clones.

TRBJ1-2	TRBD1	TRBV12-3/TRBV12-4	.	CASTAQTGESGYTF	TGTGCCAGCACCGCGCAGACAGGGGAGTCTGGCTACACCTTC
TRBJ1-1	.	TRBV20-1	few	CSARQPNTEAFF	TGCAGTGCTAGACAGCCTAACACTGAAGCTTTCTTT
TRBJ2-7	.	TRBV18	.	CASSPSAVGANEQYF	TGTGCCAGCTCACCTTCGGCCGTCGGGGCCAACGAGCAGTACTTC
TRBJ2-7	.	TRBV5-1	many	CASSLGSGYEQYF	TGCGCCAGCAGCTTGGGGTCAGGGTACGAGCAGTACTTC
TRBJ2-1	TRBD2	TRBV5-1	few	CASSPLPPLAGLSYNEQFF	TGCGCCAGCAGCCCGCTCCCCCCACTAGCGGGCCTCTCCTACAATGAGCAGTTCTTC
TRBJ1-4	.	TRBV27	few	CASSPPTGGLFF	TGTGCCAGCAGTCCCCCGACAGGAGGACTGTTTTTT
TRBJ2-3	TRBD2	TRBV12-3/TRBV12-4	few	CASRTSGRGTDTQYF	TGTGCCAGCAGGACTAGCGGGAGGGGCACAGATACGCAGTATTTT
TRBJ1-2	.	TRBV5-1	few	CASSFRTDSNYGYTF	TGCGCCAGCAGCTTTCGGACAGATTCTAACTATGGCTACACCTTC
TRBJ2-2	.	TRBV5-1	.	CASSLWERQYGTGELFF	TGCGCCAGCAGCCTATGGGAGAGGCAGTATGGGACCGGGGAGCTGTTTTTT
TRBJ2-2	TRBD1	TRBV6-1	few	CASRRQGKTGELFF	TGTGCCAGCAGGCGACAGGGAAAGACCGGGGAGCTGTTTTTT
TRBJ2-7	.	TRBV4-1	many	CASSQDSSYEQYF	TGCGCCAGCAGCCAAGACAGCTCCTACGAGCAGTACTTC
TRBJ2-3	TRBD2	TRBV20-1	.	CSARDNGRVPLRTDTQYF	TGCAGTGCTAGAGATAACGGGAGGGTCCCCCTTCGCACAGATACGCAGTATTTT
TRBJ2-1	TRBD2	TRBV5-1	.	CASSLGYGTSGGDTYNEQFF	TGCGCCAGCAGCTTGGGGTACGGGACTAGCGGGGGGGATACCTACAATGAGCAGTTCTTC
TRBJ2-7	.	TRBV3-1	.	CASSPQTHRDEQYF	TGTGCCAGCAGCCCCCAGACCCATCGAGACGAGCAGTACTTC
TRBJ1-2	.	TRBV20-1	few	CSASTRLYGYTF	TGCAGTGCTTCTACTCGGCTCTATGGCTACACCTTC
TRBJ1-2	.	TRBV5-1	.	CASSLGEHYGYTF	TGCGCCAGCAGCCTCGGTGAGCACTATGGCTACACCTTC
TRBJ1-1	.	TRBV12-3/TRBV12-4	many	CASSLRENTEAFF	TGTGCCAGCAGTTTGAGAGAGAACACTGAAGCTTTCTTT
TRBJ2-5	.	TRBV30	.	CAWSGPGETQYF	TGTGCCTGGAGTGGACCCGGCGAGACCCAGTACTTC
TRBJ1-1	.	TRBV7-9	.	CASSSTGRGTEAFF	TGTGCCAGCAGCTCCACAGGGAGAGGCACTGAAGCTTTCTTT
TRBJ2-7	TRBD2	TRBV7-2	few	CASSLAGTSSYEQYF	TGTGCCAGCAGCTTAGCGGGGACTAGCTCCTACGAGCAGTACTTC
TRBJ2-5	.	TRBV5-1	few	CASSPGGASAQETQYF	TGCGCCAGCAGCCCAGGGGGGGCTAGTGCCCAAGAGACCCAGTACTTC
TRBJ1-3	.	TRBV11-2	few	CASSLSEGGGNTIYF	TGTGCCAGCAGCTTAAGCGAGGGGGGTGGAAACACCATATATTTT
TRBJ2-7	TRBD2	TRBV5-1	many	CASSPGLAGSSSWEQYF	TGCGCCAGCAGCCCCGGACTAGCGGGGTCCTCCTCCTGGGAGCAGTACTTC
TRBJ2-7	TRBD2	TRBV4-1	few	CASSQDPGLAGYQQYF	TGCGCCAGCAGCCAAGATCCGGGACTAGCGGGATATCAGCAGTACTTC
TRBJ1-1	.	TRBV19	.	CASSDGQMNTEAFF	TGTGCCAGTAGTGACGGACAGATGAACACTGAAGCTTTCTTT
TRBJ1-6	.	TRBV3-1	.	CASRESGSPLHF	TGTGCCAGCAGGGAGTCGGGGTCACCCCTCCACTTT
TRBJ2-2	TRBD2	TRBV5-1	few	CASSPASGSTGELFF	TGCGCCAGCAGCCCGGCGAGCGGGAGCACCGGGGAGCTGTTTTTT
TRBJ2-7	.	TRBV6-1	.	CAMGDTFYEQYF	TGTGCCATGGGGGACACCTTCTACGAGCAGTACTTC